Each of the 27 T cell receptor beta chains below was sequenced from the same sample in a study of cytomegalovirus exposure and HLA in healthy donors. 13 Jbeta primers and 60 Vbeta primers were used for the PCR. Using immunoSEQ multiplex PCR, the repertoire was profiled, and TCRdb retains in-frame clones only, with some absent. The table includes 130,000 or so clones, more than 75% detected once. The sequenced material came from PBMCs. The receptors originated from a man between 18 and 29 years old in good health and CMV-seropositive.

Note on this clone: Germline is not matched at one junction end, which may reflect a read error. The chain employs TRBV29-1 and TRBJ1-2; D is unclear. From germline, CDR1 is SQVTM and CDR2 ANQGSEA. CDR3 length: 12 amino acids. The CDR3 DNA follows: TGCAGCCTTGAATACCCCCACGGTGGCTACACCTTC. It translates to CSLEYPHGGYTF. Filled out from reference TRBV29-1 and TRBJ1-2, the complete variable domain reads SAVISQKPSRDICQRGTSLTIQCQVDSQVTMMFWYRQQPGQSLTLIATANQGSEATYESGFVIDKFPISRPNLTFSTLTVSNMSPEDSSIYLCSLEYPHGGYTFGSGTRLTVV.

The chain joins TRBV7-2 to TRBJ2-7, with D possibly being TRBD1 (6 bases). Germline V gives CDR1 SGHTA, CDR2 FQGNSA. The CDR3 spans 13 residues. V was clipped by 3 bases and J by 6 bases, with 12 bases between them. The CDR3 DNA sequence: TGTGCCAGCAGCTTCCGGACAGCCGGCGAGCAGTACTTC. Its translation is CASSFRTAGEQYF.

The chain couples TRBV6-5 to TRBJ2-1; D not certain. V lost 6 bases to trimming and J lost 9 bases, with 9 bases between them. This CDR3 is built from 11 residues. The germline V gene has CDR1 MNHEY and CDR2 SVGAGI. CDR3 loop: CASRSMSEQFF. DNA for the CDR3: TGTGCCAGCAGATCTATGAGTGAGCAGTTCTTC.

The chain combines TRBV2 with TRBJ2-2; D is unclear. Germline assignment: CDR1 SNHLY and CDR2 FYNNEI. Trimming pared 8 bases from V and 0 bases from J, leaving 13 bases between. CDR3 length: 15 amino acids. As DNA, the CDR3 is TGTGCCAGCCAAAGAGAGGAATCGAACACCGGGGAGCTGTTTTTT. Translated, it gives CASQREESNTGELFF.

In nucleotides, the CDR3 is TGCGCCAGCAGCAGCGGACAGGGGGACAACAATGAGCAGTTCTTC. Protein product: CASSSGQGDNNEQFF. The chain employs TRBV5-1 and TRBJ2-1; TRBD1 matches 10 bases. Germline trimming cut 4 bases from V and 5 bases from J; bases unmatched to any gene: 6. CDR3 length: 15 residues. CDR1 SGHRS and CDR2 YFSETQ come from the germline V gene. The full variable domain, rest sourced from reference TRBV5-1 and TRBJ2-1, is KAGVTQTPRYLIKTRGQQVTLSCSPISGHRSVSWYQQTPGQGLQFLFEYFSETQRNKGNFPGRFSGRQFSNSRSEMNVSTLELGDSALYLCASSSGQGDNNEQFFGPGTRLTVL.

This chain connects TRBV7-9 to TRBJ1-5, with TRBD1 matching 8 bases. J was trimmed by 5 bases and V by 3 bases; bases with no gene match: 9. Germline-derived CDR1 and CDR2 are SEHNR and FQNEAQ (reference sequence). The CDR3 has 16 amino acids. CDR3 protein: CASSLGWDRRDQPQHF. As DNA, the CDR3 is TGTGCCAGCAGCTTGGGATGGGACAGGAGGGATCAGCCCCAGCATTTT.

V and J are TRBV11-2 and TRBJ1-1; D is ambiguous. The CDR3 loop spans 15 amino acids. Germline V CDR1 and CDR2: SGHAT, FQNNGV. The V end lost 0 bases, the J end lost 0 bases, and 8 bases lay between the germline ends. The CDR3 DNA follows: TGTGCCAGCAGCTTAGATCGAGCCATGAACACTGAAGCTTTCTTT. Residues: CASSLDRAMNTEAFF.

The genes are TRBV19 and TRBJ1-3; no reliable D call. V was cut by 7 bases and J by 1 base, with 14 bases left in between. The CDR3 contains 15 residues. In germline, CDR1 is LNHDA, CDR2 SQIVND (reference sequence). CDR3 in DNA: TGTGCCAGTACCCTAACGGCGGGGTCTGGAAACACCATATATTTT. It codes for CASTLTAGSGNTIYF.

The sample holds a few counts of this clone. The gene calls are TRBV5-1 and TRBJ1-2; 9 positions match TRBD1. The V segment lost 4 bases and the J segment 10 bases; nucleotides outside the gene matches: 11. CDR1 and CDR2 (germline): SGHRS, YFSETQ. This CDR3 is 14 amino acids long. In DNA form, the CDR3 reads TGCGCCAGCAGCACCGGACAGGGGTCTTACCCCTACACCTTC. It specifies CASSTGQGSYPYTF.

The chain employs TRBV18 and TRBJ1-1; 7 bases map to TRBD1. CDR1 is KGHSH, CDR2 LQKENI, per germline. This CDR3 is 15 amino acids long. The V gene end was trimmed by 3 bases and the J gene end by 1 base; junction bases not matched to a gene: 5. CDR3 sequence: CASSPMTGQNTEAFF. The CDR3 DNA reads TGTGCCAGCTCACCCATGACAGGGCAGAACACTGAAGCTTTCTTT.

This chain joins TRBV20-1 and TRBJ2-5; 7 bases match TRBD1. The DNA end lines up better with TRBJ2-7; the J call may be wrong. Germline CDR1 DFQATT, CDR2 SNEGSKA (reference sequence). The CDR3 has 11 residues. The chain's CDR3 is CSARQGYEQYF. For the CDR3, the DNA is TGCAGTGCTCGACAGGGCTACGAGCAGTACTTC.

The V and J genes are TRBV27 and TRBJ1-5; D is ambiguous. Per the germline V gene, CDR1 is MNHEY and CDR2 is SMNVEV (reference sequence). The germline V and J ends were trimmed by 3 bases and 6 bases, with 6 bases remaining between them. This CDR3 has 12 residues. For the CDR3, the DNA is TGTGCCAGCAGTTTGGCAGGTCAGCCCCAGCATTTT. It encodes CASSLAGQPQHF.

The gene calls are TRBV7-6 and TRBJ2-1; 12 nucleotides agree with TRBD2. This CDR3 is built from 17 residues. Germline assignment: CDR1 SGHVS and CDR2 FNYEAQ. J was trimmed by 6 bases and V by 5 bases; bases with no gene match: 11. Written as DNA, the CDR3 is TGTGCCAGCAGCCTAAGGACTAGCGGGGCCTTAAGCAATGAGCAGTTCTTC. Protein product: CASSLRTSGALSNEQFF.

V gene TRBV6-5 combines with J gene TRBJ1-2; 9 nucleotides align to TRBD1. The V segment lost 4 bases and the J segment 8 bases; nucleotides outside the gene matches: 8. This CDR3 is 14 amino acids long. CDR1 and CDR2 (germline): MNHEY, SVGAGI. The CDR3 sequence: CASSFGTGSVGYTF. DNA for the CDR3: TGTGCCAGCAGTTTCGGGACAGGGTCGGTGGGCTACACCTTC.

The rearrangement joins TRBV29-1 to TRBJ1-1, with no clear D. There are 12 residues in the CDR3. The V and J ends lost 3 bases and 6 bases respectively, with 11 bases between them. Germline CDR1 SQVTM, CDR2 ANQGSEA. CDR3 sequence: CSVEQDGAEAFF. The CDR3 DNA reads TGCAGCGTTGAGCAGGACGGGGCTGAAGCTTTCTTT.

The chain uses TRBV6-1 and TRBJ2-1; TRBD1 matches at 9 bases. This CDR3 contains 13 residues. Trimming removed 6 bases from V and 10 bases from J; junction bases left unmatched: 7. CDR1 is MNHNS, CDR2 SASEGT, per germline. The DNA for the CDR3 is TGTGCCAGCAGATACAGGGGGCGCCACGAGCAGTTCTTC. It specifies CASRYRGRHEQFF.

This sequence joins TRBV14 and TRBJ1-5; D call uncertain. CDR1 and CDR2 (germline): SGHDN, FVKESK. V dropped 1 base and J dropped 11 bases, with 15 bases sitting between them. The CDR3 is 14 amino acids. CDR3 protein: CASSQAGPPWAQHF. The CDR3 bases are TGTGCCAGCAGCCAAGCTGGGCCCCCCTGGGCCCAGCATTTT.

This CDR3 is CAWSVRGMTYQETQYF. CDR3 nucleotides: TGTGCCTGGAGTGTACGGGGGATGACGTACCAAGAGACCCAGTACTTC. The rearrangement uses TRBV30 and TRBJ2-5; possibly TRBD2 for D (6 bases). Trimming took off 0 bases at V and 0 bases at J, with 14 bases between the two ends. The CDR3 is 16 amino acids. Germline loops: CDR1 GTSNPN, CDR2 SVGIG (reference sequence).

This clone has only a few counts. The chain uses TRBV28 and TRBJ2-2; D is possibly TRBD1 (6 bases). The germline V gene has CDR1 MDHEN and CDR2 SYDVKM. V lost 2 bases to trimming and J lost 0 bases, with 10 bases between them. This CDR3 is built from 16 residues. CDR3 DNA: TGTGCCAGCAGTTTAGGGGACACCACGAACACCGGGGAGCTGTTTTTT. It translates to CASSLGDTTNTGELFF.

This rearrangement joins TRBV5-1 to TRBJ2-5; 7 nucleotides align to TRBD1. Germline CDR1 reads SGHRS; CDR2 reads YFSETQ. The length of the CDR3 is 14 residues. J lost 2 bases, V lost 3 bases, and 4 bases had no gene match. The CDR3 nucleotides are TGCGCCAGCAGCTCCGGACAGGTTCAAGAGACCCAGTACTTC. Amino acids: CASSSGQVQETQYF.

This sequence joins TRBV5-6 and TRBJ1-2; D possibly corresponds to TRBD1 (5 bases). V lost 1 base and J 4 bases, leaving 8 bases between the germline ends. CDR1 SGHDT and CDR2 YYEEEE come from the germline V gene. The length of the CDR3 is 13 residues. CDR3 sequence (DNA): TGTGCCAGCAGCTTGAGGGGAGGCTATGGCTACACCTTC. This sequence encodes CASSLRGGYGYTF.

This sequence joins TRBV4-1 and TRBJ1-3; weak D call: TRBD1 (6 bases). V lost 1 base to trimming and J lost 0 bases, with 10 bases between them. Germline V gene sequence: CDR1 MGHRA, CDR2 YSYEKL. The CDR3 consists of 16 residues. The CDR3 coding sequence is TGCGCCAGCAGCCAAGGTCTGGACAGCTCTGGAAACACCATATATTTT. It encodes CASSQGLDSSGNTIYF.

The chain is built from TRBV10-1 and TRBJ2-7, with 7 nucleotides matching TRBD2. Germline V gives CDR1 WNHNN, CDR2 SYGVQD (reference sequence). V lost 3 bases, J lost 3 bases, and 5 bases stayed unmatched. The length of the CDR3 is 14 residues. This CDR3 is CASSDGTIDYEQYF. The CDR3 DNA is TGCGCCAGCAGTGACGGGACTATCGACTACGAGCAGTACTTC.

This clone was found once. This chain connects TRBV6-5 to TRBJ2-1, with 11 bases that match TRBD2. V shed 6 bases, J shed 7 bases, and the junction held 8 bases outside the gene matches. Looked up from germline, CDR1 is MNHEY and CDR2 is SVGAGI. The CDR3 loop spans 15 amino acids. The CDR3 sequence: CASSRLAGMVNEQFF. The CDR3 DNA is TGTGCCAGCAGCCGACTAGCGGGAATGGTAAATGAGCAGTTCTTC.

CDR3: CASSLSGGAGGNQPQHF. DNA of the CDR3: TGTGCCAGCAGTTTATCGGGAGGGGCCGGGGGCAATCAGCCCCAGCATTTT. The genes are TRBV28 and TRBJ1-5, with a weak D call TRBD1 (5 bases). The germline CDR1 and CDR2 sequences are MDHEN and SYDVKM. This CDR3 spans 17 amino acids. With 1 base removed from V and 2 bases from J, the gap between germline ends came to 15 bases.

This chain uses TRBV5-5 with TRBJ2-2; possible D gene TRBD1, 6 bases. The CDR3 is 15 amino acids. Germline CDR1 is SGHKS and CDR2 is YYEKEE (reference sequence). V lost 0 bases to trimming and J lost 4 bases, with 10 bases between them. For the CDR3, the DNA is TGTGCCAGCAGCTTGGAGGCAGGGGCCACCGGGGAGCTGTTTTTT. It is translated as CASSLEAGATGELFF.

The rearrangement uses TRBV5-1 and TRBJ2-5, with TRBD1 matching over 8 bases. The V segment lost 2 bases and the J segment 2 bases; nucleotides outside the gene matches: 5. CDR1 and CDR2 from the germline V gene are SGHRS and YFSETQ. The CDR3 length is 15 residues. CDR3 sequence reads: CASSFRTGRQETQYF. CDR3 DNA sequence: TGCGCCAGCAGCTTTCGGACAGGGCGTCAAGAGACCCAGTACTTC.